The 7 T cell receptor beta chains below come from one sample, sequenced in a study of sequential checkpoint blockade in melanoma. Sample treatment: randomized to nivolumab then ipilimumab (arm A) or the reverse (arm B). TCRdb keeps only in-frame clones here, not all; method: immunoSEQ multiplex PCR. The sample consists of around 34,000 clones, more than 65% of them appearing once. Here the sequenced sample was CD8+ T cells sorted from blood (inferred from file names), taken from a patient given nivolumab and ipilimumab in sequence. These receptors were collected from a human donor with melanoma.

The chain uses TRBV5-6 and TRBJ2-7; 7 bases agree with TRBD1. The trim removed 0 bases at V and 5 bases at J, leaving 2 bases unmatched. Germline assignment: CDR1 SGHDT and CDR2 YYEEEE. This CDR3 comprises 13 residues. CDR3 bases: TGTGCCAGCAGCTTGGTCAGGGGGAACGAGCAGTACTTC. Protein: CASSLVRGNEQYF.

This clone was counted between two and nine times. The chain uses TRBV18 and TRBJ1-5; the match to TRBD1 covers 8 bases. CDR1 and CDR2 from the germline V gene are KGHSH and LQKENI. CDR3 size: 16 residues. After removal of 2 bases from V and 6 bases from J, the junction contained 9 bases not matched to a gene. The CDR3 sequence: CASSPSTGDAFQPQHF. As DNA, the CDR3 is TGTGCCAGCTCACCATCGACAGGGGACGCTTTTCAGCCCCAGCATTTT.

The rearrangement joins TRBV28 to TRBJ2-5, with 7 bases matching TRBD1. The DNA end is more similar to TRBJ2-7, so the J call may be wrong. The CDR3 runs to 14 residues. Germline CDR1 reads MDHEN; CDR2 reads SYDVKM. CDR3: CASSPLTGSYEQYF. The CDR3 DNA reads as TGTGCCAGCAGTCCCCTGACAGGGAGCTACGAGCAGTACTTC.

The CDR3 protein is CASSYGRGFYEQYF. CDR3 coding DNA: TGTGCCAGCAGTTATGGCAGGGGTTTCTACGAGCAGTACTTC. The J gene is TRBJ2-5, the V gene TRBV28; possible D gene TRBD1, 6 bases. The assigned J gene may be wrong: the sequence end matches TRBJ2-7 better. Per germline, CDR1 MDHEN and CDR2 SYDVKM. The length of the CDR3 is 14 residues.

The chain couples TRBV30 to TRBJ2-3, with 10 positions matching TRBD1. This CDR3 is built from 19 residues. The germline V gene encodes CDR1 GTSNPN and CDR2 SVGIG (reference sequence). V shed 5 bases and J 2 bases; nucleotides not matched to a gene: 19. CDR3 nucleotides: TGTGCCTGGGGGACAGGACAGGGGGTTATCGACCAAGCCACAGATACGCAGTATTTT. This encodes CAWGTGQGVIDQATDTQYF.

V gene TRBV19 combines with J gene TRBJ2-3; D not resolved. From germline, CDR1 is LNHDA and CDR2 SQIVND (reference sequence). Trimming cost V 3 bases and J 2 bases, with 6 bases left between them. The CDR3 is 13 residues long. CDR3 protein: CASSIVLTDTQYF. In DNA form, the CDR3 reads TGTGCCAGTAGTATTGTACTCACAGATACGCAGTATTTT.

The gene calls are TRBV7-6 and TRBJ1-1, with TRBD1 as a possible D gene (6 bases). Deletions cut 5 bases from V and 4 bases from J, with 17 bases between. The CDR3 runs to 15 residues. Per the germline V gene, CDR1 is SGHVS and CDR2 is FNYEAQ. CDR3 region: CASSHLTGNPTEAFF. The DNA of the CDR3 is TGTGCCAGCAGCCACCTGACAGGTAACCCCACTGAAGCTTTCTTT. The whole variable domain, remainder taken from reference TRBV7-6 and TRBJ1-1, is GAGVSQSPRYKVTKRGQDVALRCDPISGHVSLYWYRQALGQGPEFLTYFNYEAQQDKSGLPNDRFSAERPEGSISTLTIQRTEQRDSAMYRCASSHLTGNPTEAFFGQGTRLTVV.